A single sample is the source of the 14 T cell receptor beta chains below, sequenced in a study of cytomegalovirus exposure and HLA in healthy donors. Primers: 60 Vbeta forward and 13 Jbeta reverse. The assay was immunoSEQ multiplex PCR, and TCRdb's table has in-frame clones only and misses some. Of around 110,000 clones listed, roughly four fifths were seen once; the top ten hold approximately 3.6%. Specimen: PBMCs. These TCRs come from a man aged 60 to 69 in good health and CMV-seronegative.

The chain uses TRBV25-1 and TRBJ2-5, with 12 bases identical to TRBD2. Germline V gives CDR1 MGHDK, CDR2 SYGVNS. The ends lost 7 bases at V and 10 bases at J; junction bases unmatched: 4. The CDR3 covers 12 residues. The CDR3 DNA follows: TGTGCCAGCACACTAGCGGGGGGCCTCCAGTACTTC. Protein sequence: CASTLAGGLQYF.

V gene TRBV7-2 combines with J gene TRBJ2-5, with 11 bases aligning to TRBD2. The CDR3 covers 15 residues. V dropped 7 bases and J dropped 5; count of bases not matched to a gene: 9. From germline, CDR1 is SGHTA and CDR2 FQGNSA. The CDR3 loop is CASILSGGAYETQYF. The CDR3 DNA follows: TGTGCCAGCATCCTTAGCGGGGGGGCCTATGAGACCCAGTACTTC.

The rearrangement uses TRBV21-1 and TRBJ2-7; TRBD1, the D gene given by the table, was not confirmed from the DNA. TRBV21-1 is termed a pseudogene. The CDR3 contains 13 residues. CDR3 DNA sequence: TGTGCCAGCAGCAAGGTCAGGGGCCACGAGCAGTACGTC. Translation: CASSKVRGHEQYV.

This chain uses TRBV5-1 with TRBJ2-3; 10 nucleotides line up with TRBD1. Trimming at V came to 4 bases and at J to 3 bases, leaving 2 bases not matched to a gene. Germline lookup yields CDR1 SGHRS and CDR2 YFSETQ. The CDR3 runs 14 residues. CDR3 amino acids: CASSQGQGTDTQYF. The DNA for the CDR3 is TGCGCCAGCAGCCAGGGACAGGGGACAGATACGCAGTATTTT. The whole variable domain, filled in from reference TRBV5-1 and TRBJ2-3, reads KAGVTQTPRYLIKTRGQQVTLSCSPISGHRSVSWYQQTPGQGLQFLFEYFSETQRNKGNFPGRFSGRQFSNSRSEMNVSTLELGDSALYLCASSQGQGTDTQYFGPGTRLTVL.

This clone was observed once. The genes are TRBV7-8 and TRBJ1-6; 7 nucleotides match TRBD1. Germline V CDR1 and CDR2: SGHVS, FQNEAQ. The V gene end was trimmed by 1 base and the J gene end by 3 bases; junction bases not matched to a gene: 3. This CDR3 comprises 16 residues. This CDR3 is CASSLEGANYNSPLHF. The CDR3 DNA is TGTGCCAGCAGCTTAGAGGGGGCCAACTATAATTCACCCCTCCACTTT.

This chain joins TRBV19 and TRBJ1-2; 9 bases match TRBD1. The ends lost 7 bases at V and 6 bases at J; junction bases unmatched: 3. The CDR3 covers 12 residues. Germline lookup yields CDR1 LNHDA and CDR2 SQIVND (reference sequence). The CDR3 DNA sequence: TGTGCCAGTACTGACAGGGGGAATGGCTACACCTTC. Its protein product is CASTDRGNGYTF.

V usage is TRBV7-8 and J usage is TRBJ1-5; weak D call: TRBD1 (5 bases). The CDR3 has 15 amino acids. V shed 5 bases and J shed 0 bases, with 11 bases lying between them. CDR1 and CDR2 (germline): SGHVS, FQNEAQ. CDR3 sequence: CASSPGRVSNQPQHF. CDR3 nucleotides: TGTGCCAGCAGCCCGGGCAGGGTTAGCAATCAGCCCCAGCATTTT.

The chain uses TRBV4-3 and TRBJ2-3, with D maybe TRBD2 (5 bases). V lost 4 bases and J lost 4, with 21 bases in between. Per germline, CDR1 LGHNA and CDR2 YSLEER. CDR3 length equals 17 residues. In DNA, the CDR3 is TGCGCCAGCAGCCGACGAGGGCCAACGGGGAGCGCAGATACGCAGTATTTT. Its protein is CASSRRGPTGSADTQYF.

This clone was seen once. This sequence joins TRBV2 and TRBJ2-7, with D possibly being TRBD1 (5 bases). V was pared by 11 bases and J by 1 base, with 18 bases between. Germline loops: CDR1 SNHLY, CDR2 FYNNEI. CDR3 size: 14 residues. CDR3 in DNA: TGTGCCTCAAGCAGGCAGGGATCTTCCTACGAGCAGTACGTC. Its translation: CASSRQGSSYEQYV.

The CDR3 nucleotides are TGTGCCAGCAGCTTTAACAGCTACTACGAGCAGTACTTC. Encoded protein: CASSFNSYYEQYF. The chain carries TRBV7-2 and TRBJ2-7; the D is unclear. With 3 bases removed from V and 3 bases from J, the gap between germline ends came to 9 bases. Per germline, CDR1 SGHTA and CDR2 FQGNSA. This CDR3 comprises 13 residues.

This chain links TRBV6-5 with TRBJ1-1; D call uncertain. CDR1 and CDR2 from the germline V gene are MNHEY and SVGAGI. Trimming removed 5 bases at V and 9 bases at J, with 16 bases between. This CDR3 contains 13 residues. This CDR3 is CASSPTGGRQAFF. In DNA form, the CDR3 reads TGTGCCAGCAGTCCAACCGGAGGACGTCAAGCTTTCTTT.

The V and J genes are TRBV19 and TRBJ2-7; 8 nucleotides agree with TRBD1. Germline CDR1 and CDR2: LNHDA and SQIVND (reference sequence). The CDR3 length is 15 residues. The ends lost 8 bases at V and 0 bases at J; junction bases unmatched: 9. The CDR3, as DNA: TGTGCCAGTGCGTACTCCGGACAGGGCTCCTACGAGCAGTACGTC. This encodes CASAYSGQGSYEQYV.

The chain joins TRBV7-2 to TRBJ1-1; no definite D call. The ends were cut back, 0 bases at V and 0 bases at J, with 8 bases in the middle. Germline V gene sequence: CDR1 SGHTA, CDR2 FQGNSA. The CDR3 has 15 amino acids. CDR3 residues: CASSLAAQLNTEAFF. In DNA, the CDR3 is TGTGCCAGCAGCTTAGCGGCTCAACTGAACACTGAAGCTTTCTTT.

The chain links TRBV28 to TRBJ1-2; the D is unclear. Between the trimmed V and J ends, which lost 5 bases and 3 bases, there was a span of 13 bases. Germline CDR1 and CDR2: MDHEN and SYDVKM. The CDR3 consists of 14 residues. The CDR3: CASSAGSPYYGYTF. CDR3 DNA sequence: TGTGCCAGCAGTGCCGGGTCGCCCTACTATGGCTACACCTTC.